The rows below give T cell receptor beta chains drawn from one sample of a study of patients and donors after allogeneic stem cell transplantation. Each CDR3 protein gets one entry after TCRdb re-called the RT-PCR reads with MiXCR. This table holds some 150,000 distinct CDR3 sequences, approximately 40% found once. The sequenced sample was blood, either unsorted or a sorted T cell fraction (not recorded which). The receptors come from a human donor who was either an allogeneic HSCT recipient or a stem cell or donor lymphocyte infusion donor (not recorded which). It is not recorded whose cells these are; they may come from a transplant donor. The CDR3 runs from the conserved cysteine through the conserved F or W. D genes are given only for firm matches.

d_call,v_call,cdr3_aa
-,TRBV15,CATSRESELLDGNTIYF
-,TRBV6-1,CASSALGGGGTDTQYF
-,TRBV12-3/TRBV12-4,CASSPGVVVYNEQFF
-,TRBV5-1,CASSYTSPGELFF
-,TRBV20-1,CSLGTVGNTIYF
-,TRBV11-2,CASSLEGYNEQFF
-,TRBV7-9,CASSSHRARDSPLHF
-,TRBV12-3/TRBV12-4,CASKASSYNEQFF
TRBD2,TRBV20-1,CSARFPGGQKSHEQYF
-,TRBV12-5,CASGPTQVRISEQFF
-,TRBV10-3,CAISDFRTVNQPQHF
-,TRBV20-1,CSATPVGSGQPQHF
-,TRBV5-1,CASSRAGGTQPQHF
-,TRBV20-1,CSANQGHGPSNQPQHF
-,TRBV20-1,CSAPGRSGNQPQHF
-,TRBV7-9,CASSLQPGTTEAFF
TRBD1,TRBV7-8,CASSLESRDREGSPLHF
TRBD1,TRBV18,CASSPPGQITDTQYF
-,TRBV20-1,CSARDPQRKTQYF
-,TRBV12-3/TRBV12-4,CASSFGRGGFSNQPQHF
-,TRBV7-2,CASSRGRRNTEAFF
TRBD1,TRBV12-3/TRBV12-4,CASSLARDRGNIQYF
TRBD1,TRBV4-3,CASSLSRGSYNEQFF
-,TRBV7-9,CASSPTTNYGYTF
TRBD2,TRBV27,CASSSQTSGGRETQYF
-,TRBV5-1,CASSFNGAMNTEAFF
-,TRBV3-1,CASSQDTISYGYTF
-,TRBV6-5,CASSELPTANAEAFF
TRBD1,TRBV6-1,CASSPDRVVLNSPLHF
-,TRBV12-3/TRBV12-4,CASSEQGVNSPLHF
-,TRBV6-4,CASSVNGGSNYGYTF
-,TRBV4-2,CASSTRTPPETQYF
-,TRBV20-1,CSARGQDYEQYF
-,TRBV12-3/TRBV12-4,CASSLKVESPLHF
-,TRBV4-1,CASSQEGSGTGTQYF
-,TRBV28,CASSNQGEAVSPLHF
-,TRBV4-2,CASSQEGDGQFF
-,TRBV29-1,CSVHRQSMNTEAFF
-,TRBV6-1,CASSWTIQETQYF
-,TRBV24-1,CATSDRLNTEAFF
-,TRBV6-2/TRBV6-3,CASTLTRETQYF
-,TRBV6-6,CASSVRDTEAFF
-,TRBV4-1,CASSQALREVWHQPQHF
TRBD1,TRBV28,CASSLGDSTYEQYF
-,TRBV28,CASSQGDTGELFF